The 32 T cell receptor beta chains in this list originate from one sample, sequenced in a study of blood T cell repertoires in COVID-19. TCRdb's table, derived via immunoSEQ multiplex PCR, lists solely in-frame clones and lacks some. The table records 150,000 to 180,000 clones, more than 65% of them present only once. The sample comprised peripheral blood. These receptors all come from a woman aged 45 to 65 with acute or convalescent COVID-19.

This chain uses TRBV19 with TRBJ1-2; D is undetermined. The germline gives CDR1 LNHDA, CDR2 SQIVND (reference sequence). The CDR3 is 12 residues long. V lost 5 bases and J lost 8, with 12 bases in between. DNA of the CDR3: TGTGCCAGTAGTGTCCGGGAACGCGGCTACACCTTC. The encoded protein is CASSVRERGYTF.

This clone was found a few times. J is TRBJ1-5 and V is TRBV24-1, with a weak D call TRBD1 (5 bases). Per the germline V gene, CDR1 is KGHDR and CDR2 is SFDVKD. V lost 5 bases and J lost 6, with 10 bases in between. The CDR3 is 13 residues long. The CDR3 is CATSVQGGQPQHF. The CDR3 DNA is TGTGCCACCAGTGTTCAGGGAGGTCAGCCCCAGCATTTT.

This sequence joins TRBV7-2 and TRBJ1-2; 12 nucleotides agree with TRBD1. Germline V gene sequence: CDR1 SGHTA, CDR2 FQGNSA. V gave up 5 bases and J gave up 5 bases; unmatched junction bases: 3. The CDR3 has 14 residues. The CDR3 nucleotides are TGTGCCAGCAGCCGGGACAGGGGGCTTTATGGCTACACCTTC. It translates to CASSRDRGLYGYTF.

The rearrangement links TRBV5-1 to TRBJ2-7; possible D gene TRBD1, 6 bases. Trimming removed 3 bases at V and 0 bases at J, with 16 bases between. CDR3 size: 16 residues. Germline V lookup: CDR1 SGHRS, CDR2 YFSETQ. CDR3 amino acids: CASSSVPGQVSYEQYF. The CDR3 DNA reads as TGCGCCAGCAGCTCCGTCCCGGGACAAGTCTCCTACGAGCAGTACTTC.

The rearrangement joins TRBV5-1 to TRBJ2-7, with 8 positions matching TRBD2. J was trimmed by 4 bases and V by 5 bases; bases with no gene match: 14. The CDR3 covers 16 residues. Germline CDR1 reads SGHRS; CDR2 reads YFSETQ. Here the CDR3 reads CASSSYSAGGAYEQYF. The DNA for the CDR3 is TGCGCCAGCAGTAGCTACTCGGCGGGGGGAGCTTACGAGCAGTACTTC.

This chain joins TRBV24-1 and TRBJ2-1; D remains ambiguous. The CDR3 extends over 15 amino acids. Germline V CDR1 and CDR2: KGHDR, SFDVKD. The V and J ends lost 0 bases and 5 bases respectively, with 10 bases between them. This CDR3 is CATSDLDRLNNEQFF. The DNA for the CDR3 is TGTGCCACCAGTGATTTGGACCGACTGAACAATGAGCAGTTCTTC.

This chain links TRBV6-2 or TRBV6-3 with TRBJ1-5; 7 bases match TRBD1. Trimming cost V 0 bases and J 1 base; bases outside gene matches: 15. The CDR3 spans 20 residues. Germline V gene data show CDR1 as MNHEY and CDR2 as SVGEGT. Written as DNA, the CDR3 is TGTGCCAGCAGTTACTCGAGGGGTTCCTACAGGGGAGAGAGCAATCAGCCCCAGCATTTT. This sequence encodes CASSYSRGSYRGESNQPQHF.

The V call is TRBV3-1 (or the pseudogene TRBV3-2), the J call TRBJ2-2; D is possibly TRBD2 (6 bases). The CDR3 extends over 16 amino acids. CDR1 LGHDT and CDR2 YNNKEL come from the germline V gene (reference sequence). V was pared by 4 bases and J by 1 base, with 13 bases between. Here the CDR3 reads CASSRLGTGNTGELFF. The CDR3 nucleotides read TGTGCCAGCAGCCGTCTGGGGACTGGGAACACCGGGGAGCTGTTTTTT.

This clone was seen a single time. The genes are TRBV10-1 and TRBJ1-4, with D possibly being TRBD1 (5 bases). CDR1 and CDR2 (germline): WNHNN, SYGVQD (reference sequence). V gave up 0 bases and J gave up 6 bases, with 11 bases separating them. The CDR3 spans 15 residues. The CDR3 DNA follows: TGCGCCAGCAGTGAGTCGGCAGGGAGGTATGAAAAACTGTTTTTT. The encoded protein is CASSESAGRYEKLFF.

The chain recombines TRBV19 with TRBJ1-4; 8 nucleotides align to TRBD1. Germline CDR1 is LNHDA and CDR2 is SQIVND (reference sequence). The CDR3 has 17 amino acids. Trimming removed 3 bases from V and 8 bases from J; junction bases left unmatched: 14. This CDR3 reads CASSMSSSGRGPEKLFF. CDR3 nucleotides: TGTGCCAGTAGTATGTCGAGTTCGGGCAGGGGGCCGGAAAAACTGTTTTTT.

The chain uses TRBV18 and TRBJ1-5; D not resolved. V lost 3 bases and J lost 0, with 12 bases in between. Germline CDR1 reads KGHSH; CDR2 reads LQKENI. The CDR3 consists of 16 residues. The CDR3 loop reads CASSPSGGYSNQPQHF. As DNA, the CDR3 is TGTGCCAGCTCACCCTCGGGAGGTTATAGCAATCAGCCCCAGCATTTT.

The V gene is TRBV6-5, the J gene TRBJ1-5; a possible D gene is TRBD1 (5 bases). Looked up from germline, CDR1 is MNHEY and CDR2 is SVGAGI. The CDR3 length is 14 residues. Trimming removed 6 bases at V and 1 base at J, with 10 bases between. The chain's CDR3 is CASSTTVSNQPQHF. The CDR3 nucleotides are TGTGCCAGCAGCACGACAGTGAGCAATCAGCCCCAGCATTTT.

The V call is TRBV11-3, the J call TRBJ2-1; TRBD1 matches 11 bases. Germline V gene sequence: CDR1 SGHNT, CDR2 YENEEA. Unmatched junction bases numbered 9, after V lost 5 bases and J lost 9 bases. This CDR3 comprises 15 residues. CDR3 coding DNA: TGTGCCAGCAGCCCACAGGGCGGGACAGGGGGTGAGCAGTTCTTC. Translation gives CASSPQGGTGGEQFF.

The chain joins TRBV7-2 to TRBJ2-7; 11 positions match TRBD2. J lost 3 bases, V lost 1 base, and 5 bases had no gene match. In germline, CDR1 is SGHTA, CDR2 FQGNSA. CDR3 length: 16 amino acids. The CDR3 DNA is TGTGCCAGCAGCTTAGTGGGGACTAGCGGAATCTACGAGCAGTACTTC. Amino acid sequence: CASSLVGTSGIYEQYF.

This chain connects TRBV7-9 to TRBJ1-6; maybe TRBD1 (6 bases). Deletions cut 8 bases from V and 0 bases from J, with 8 bases between. The CDR3 spans 14 residues. The V gene's germline CDR1 is SEHNR and CDR2 FQNEAQ (reference sequence). CDR3 sequence reads: CASQGSSYNSPLHF. Here the CDR3 DNA reads TGTGCCAGCCAGGGGAGCTCCTATAATTCACCCCTCCACTTT.

This rearrangement joins TRBV10-1 to TRBJ2-4, with 9 bases lining up with TRBD2. V shed 2 bases, J shed 0 bases, and the junction held 11 bases outside the gene matches. CDR1 and CDR2 (germline): WNHNN, SYGVQD (reference sequence). CDR3 length: 19 amino acids. The CDR3 loop reads CASSELGSGGTLAKNIQYF. CDR3 nucleotide sequence: TGCGCCAGCAGTGAGCTAGGAAGCGGGGGGACCTTAGCCAAAAACATTCAGTACTTC.

V and J are TRBV7-9 and TRBJ2-7, with TRBD2 matching over 11 bases. CDR1 is SEHNR and CDR2 is FQNEAQ in the germline V gene (reference sequence). Trimming cost V 0 bases and J 6 bases; bases outside gene matches: 16. This CDR3 spans 19 amino acids. The CDR3 protein is CASSLARVSGRAGDGEQYF. Written as DNA, the CDR3 is TGTGCCAGCAGCTTAGCTAGGGTTAGCGGGAGGGCAGGAGATGGCGAGCAGTACTTC.

This clone was counted between two and nine times. This sequence joins TRBV5-4 and TRBJ2-2, with 10 bases lining up with TRBD2. The CDR3 loop spans 19 amino acids. From germline, CDR1 is SGHNT and CDR2 YYREEE (reference sequence). The V and J ends lost 4 bases and 3 bases, in that order; junction bases with no gene match: 15. The CDR3 sequence: CASSPPPGTSGVYTGELFF. CDR3 in DNA: TGTGCCAGCAGCCCGCCTCCGGGCACTAGCGGGGTGTACACCGGGGAGCTGTTTTTT.

This sequence joins TRBV4-3 and TRBJ2-1; a possible D gene is TRBD1 (6 bases). With 0 bases removed from V and 3 bases from J, the gap between germline ends came to 12 bases. Per the germline V gene, CDR1 is LGHNA and CDR2 is YSLEER. The CDR3 contains 16 residues. CDR3: CASSQERTAVYNEQFF. For the CDR3, the DNA is TGCGCCAGCAGCCAAGAGCGGACAGCGGTCTACAATGAGCAGTTCTTC.

The genes are TRBV28 and TRBJ2-5; a possible D gene is TRBD1 (6 bases). Trimming cost V 9 bases and J 5 bases, with 13 bases left between them. Germline-derived CDR1 and CDR2 are MDHEN and SYDVKM. The CDR3 covers 12 residues. The DNA of the CDR3 is TGTGCCAGTACTACTCAGGGGGAGACCCAGTACTTC. It encodes CASTTQGETQYF. Combining the CDR3 with reference TRBV28 and TRBJ2-5 gives the whole variable domain DVKVTQSSRYLVKRTGEKVFLECVQDMDHENMFWYRQDPGLGLRLIYFSYDVKMKEKGDIPEGYSVSREKKERFSLILESASTNQTSMYLCASTTQGETQYFGPGTRLLVL.

The chain has TRBV15 and TRBJ1-4; 7 nucleotides agree with TRBD1. This CDR3 is built from 16 residues. The V and J ends lost 6 bases and 5 bases, in that order; junction bases with no gene match: 12. Per germline, CDR1 LNHNV and CDR2 YYDKDF (reference sequence). The CDR3, as DNA: TGTGCCACCAGGAACGGACGACAGGGTTTCAATGAAAAACTGTTTTTT. Translating gives CATRNGRQGFNEKLFF.

V usage is TRBV5-4 and J usage is TRBJ1-3; D possibly corresponds to TRBD1 (5 bases). CDR1 and CDR2 (germline): SGHNT, YYREEE (reference sequence). The CDR3 loop spans 15 amino acids. With 0 bases removed from V and 0 bases from J, the gap between germline ends came to 7 bases. The CDR3 DNA reads as TGTGCCAGCAGCTTGGACAGGAGCTCTGGAAACACCATATATTTT. Its translation: CASSLDRSSGNTIYF. Looking up the rest from reference TRBV5-4 and TRBJ1-3 gives the full variable domain: ETGVTQSPTHLIKTRGQQVTLRCSSQSGHNTVSWYQQALGQGPQFIFQYYREEENGRGNFPPRFSGLQFPNYSSELNVNALELDDSALYLCASSLDRSSGNTIYFGEGSWLTVV.

This clone was seen more than once but under ten times. This sequence joins TRBV5-6 and TRBJ1-4; D remains ambiguous. Trimming took 2 bases from V and 7 from J, leaving 3 bases between them. The CDR3 has 11 amino acids. CDR1 is SGHDT and CDR2 is YYEEEE in the germline V gene. The CDR3 bases are TGTGCCAGCAGCTTCGGTGAAAAACTGTTTTTT. Translating gives CASSFGEKLFF.

The chain employs TRBV19 and TRBJ1-1; no clear D gene. CDR1 LNHDA and CDR2 SQIVND come from the germline V gene (reference sequence). V was shortened by 5 bases and J by 1 base, with 11 bases between the two germline ends. The CDR3 runs to 14 residues. The CDR3 reads CASSLVAGNTEAFF. The DNA of the CDR3 is TGTGCCAGTAGTCTGGTGGCGGGGAACACTGAAGCTTTCTTT.

V and J are TRBV7-2 and TRBJ1-6, with no clear D. CDR3 size: 15 residues. Germline V gene lookup returns CDR1 SGHTA and CDR2 FQGNSA. The V and J ends lost 6 bases and 6 bases respectively, with 15 bases between them. The CDR3 DNA is TGTGCCAGCAGACTACAAGGCTTTACTAATTCACCCCTCCACTTT. Encoded protein: CASRLQGFTNSPLHF. Drawing the rest from reference TRBV7-2 and TRBJ1-6, the complete variable domain is GAGVSQSPSNKVTEKGKDVELRCDPISGHTALYWYRQSLGQGLEFLIYFQGNSAPDKSGLPSDRFSAERTGGSVSTLTIQRTQQEDSAVYLCASRLQGFTNSPLHFGNGTRLTVT.

The chain has TRBV9 and TRBJ1-2; D gene uncertain. This CDR3 has 16 amino acids. Germline CDR1 and CDR2: SGDLS and YYNGEE. V was trimmed by 0 bases and J by 3 bases, leaving 15 bases between them. CDR3 in amino acids: CASSVGPGDRHYGYTF. CDR3 DNA sequence: TGTGCCAGCAGCGTAGGCCCCGGGGATCGACACTATGGCTACACCTTC.

The chain carries TRBV4-3 and TRBJ2-4; the match to TRBD1 covers 9 bases. The CDR3 is made up of 15 amino acids. With 3 bases clipped from V and 5 bases from J, the junction kept 5 bases outside the gene matches. Germline loops: CDR1 LGHNA, CDR2 YSLEER. CDR3: CASSHQDRGENIQYF. In nucleotides, the CDR3 is TGCGCCAGCAGCCACCAGGACAGGGGAGAAAACATTCAGTACTTC.

This chain uses TRBV15 with TRBJ2-1; a weak D match, TRBD1 (6 bases). The length of the CDR3 is 16 residues. CDR1 is LNHNV and CDR2 is YYDKDF in the germline V gene (reference sequence). With 6 bases removed from V and 4 bases from J, the gap between germline ends came to 19 bases. CDR3 sequence (DNA): TGTGCCACCAGAAGCCACGGTGGGGACATTTACAATGAGCAGTTCTTC. Its protein product is CATRSHGGDIYNEQFF.

The rearrangement uses TRBV5-8 and TRBJ1-2; possible D gene TRBD1, 5 bases. The CDR3 extends over 15 amino acids. Germline CDR1 and CDR2: SGHTS and YDEGEE. The V and J ends lost 3 bases and 0 bases respectively, with 12 bases between them. The CDR3 bases are TGTGCCAGCAGCTCAGGGTCTTGGTCTAACTATGGCTACACCTTC. Amino acids: CASSSGSWSNYGYTF.

The chain employs TRBV5-1 and TRBJ1-3, with D unclear. Per germline, CDR1 SGHRS and CDR2 YFSETQ. CDR3 length: 15 amino acids. V was cut by 4 bases and J by 0 bases, with 11 bases left in between. The DNA for the CDR3 is TGCGCCAGCAGCCCGGGGAGGAGCTCTGGAAACACCATATATTTT. It translates to CASSPGRSSGNTIYF.

This clone appeared once. The V gene is TRBV28, the J gene TRBJ2-7, with TRBD1 as a possible D gene (5 bases). The V and J ends lost 7 bases and 3 bases respectively, with 22 bases between them. The CDR3 spans 16 residues. CDR1 and CDR2 (germline): MDHEN, SYDVKM. CDR3 coding DNA: TGTGCCAGCACCCCAGGTGGGGCCTACCTTCGCTACGAGCAGTACTTC. This translates into CASTPGGAYLRYEQYF.

The V gene is TRBV7-9, the J gene TRBJ2-1; TRBD1 might be the D (5 bases). There are 16 residues in the CDR3. CDR1 is SEHNR and CDR2 is FQNEAQ in the germline V gene (reference sequence). With 4 bases removed from V and 0 bases from J, the gap between germline ends came to 13 bases. This CDR3 is CASSSDRSNSYNEQFF. Written as DNA, the CDR3 is TGTGCCAGCAGCTCCGACAGATCCAACTCCTACAATGAGCAGTTCTTC.